The 10 T cell receptor beta chains reported below all come from one sample, sequenced in a study of cytomegalovirus exposure and HLA in healthy donors. With 60 Vbeta and 13 Jbeta primers, the PCR was carried out. Sequencing used immunoSEQ multiplex PCR; TCRdb keeps in-frame clones, though not all of them. The table has around 90,000 clones, 85% seen once. The sequencing input was PBMCs. These receptor sequences come from a middle-aged man in good health and CMV-seropositive.

The chain recombines TRBV5-1 with TRBJ2-5; possibly TRBD1 for D (5 bases). From germline, CDR1 is SGHRS and CDR2 YFSETQ. The V and J ends lost 7 bases and 0 bases respectively, with 10 bases between them. The CDR3 has 13 residues. The CDR3 region is CASATAYQETQYF. CDR3 DNA sequence: TGCGCCAGCGCGACAGCGTACCAAGAGACCCAGTACTTC.

The chain couples TRBV28 to TRBJ1-3; D gene uncertain. Germline lookup yields CDR1 MDHEN and CDR2 SYDVKM. The CDR3 spans 12 residues. V lost 5 bases, J lost 3 bases, and 5 bases lay in between. CDR3 in DNA: TGTGCCAGCAGTCCGGTTGGAAACACCATATATTTT. This sequence encodes CASSPVGNTIYF. Variable domain in full (rest from reference TRBV28 and TRBJ1-3): DVKVTQSSRYLVKRTGEKVFLECVQDMDHENMFWYRQDPGLGLRLIYFSYDVKMKEKGDIPEGYSVSREKKERFSLILESASTNQTSMYLCASSPVGNTIYFGEGSWLTVV.

Comments on this clone: A junction end diverges from the germline sequence, so it may reflect a read error. This same CDR3 is encoded by further DNA sequences in the sample. V gene TRBV7-9 combines with J gene TRBJ1-5; no clear D. This CDR3 has 14 amino acids. Germline-derived CDR1 and CDR2 are SEHNR and FQNEAQ (reference sequence). The CDR3 DNA reads as TGTGCCAGCAGCTTATCGACATCGGATCAGCCCCAACATTTT. This gives the protein CASSLSTSDQPQHF.

This chain links TRBV5-6 with TRBJ2-7; D is possibly TRBD1 (5 bases). Germline V gene data show CDR1 as SGHDT and CDR2 as YYEEEE. The V gene lost 2 bases and the J gene lost 6 bases, with 18 bases spanning the gap. This CDR3 has 15 residues. The chain's CDR3 is CASSLGALRSSEQYF. The CDR3 region has the DNA TGTGCCAGCAGCTTAGGGGCACTGCGTTCGAGCGAGCAGTACTTC.

The chain has TRBV5-8 and TRBJ1-5; 8 nucleotides match TRBD1. Germline CDR1 is SGHTS and CDR2 is YDEGEE. The CDR3 is made up of 14 amino acids. J gave up 4 bases and V 2 bases, and 2 bases lay outside the gene matches. CDR3 protein: CASSFRTGNQPQHF. CDR3 DNA sequence: TGTGCCAGCAGCTTTCGGACAGGGAATCAGCCCCAGCATTTT. The complete variable domain, with remaining parts taken from reference TRBV5-8 and TRBJ1-5, reads EAGVTQSPTHLIKTRGQQATLRCSPISGHTSVYWYQQALGLGLQFLLWYDEGEERNRGNFPPRFSGRQFPNYSSELNVNALELEDSALYLCASSFRTGNQPQHFGDGTRLSIL.

V gene TRBV7-2 combines with J gene TRBJ2-5; D remains unclear. The CDR3 runs 11 residues. With 5 bases removed from V and 2 bases from J, the gap between germline ends came to 3 bases. From germline, CDR1 is SGHTA and CDR2 FQGNSA. CDR3 loop: CASSPQETQYF. Here the CDR3 DNA reads TGTGCCAGCAGCCCTCAAGAGACCCAGTACTTC.

This CDR3 is CASSYGTSGSGELFF. The CDR3 region has the DNA TGTGCCAGCAGTTACGGGACTAGCGGGTCCGGGGAGCTGTTTTTT. The chain carries TRBV6-5 and TRBJ2-2, with 12 bases matching TRBD2. The J segment lost 6 bases and the V segment lost 2 bases, leaving 1 base of the junction unmatched. The CDR3 consists of 15 residues. The germline V gene encodes CDR1 MNHEY and CDR2 SVGAGI.

The chain couples TRBV9 to TRBJ1-6, with D possibly matching TRBD1 (6 bases). The CDR3 totals 15 residues. From germline, CDR1 is SGDLS and CDR2 YYNGEE. V was trimmed by 1 base and J by 11 bases, leaving 16 bases between them. The CDR3 DNA sequence: TGTGCCAGCAGCGTACGGTCAGGGGTTGATGCACCCCTCCACTTT. It codes for CASSVRSGVDAPLHF.

The chain couples TRBV4-2 to TRBJ2-1, with D possibly being TRBD2 (7 bases). CDR1 LGHNA and CDR2 YNFKEQ come from the germline V gene. V was pared by 0 bases and J by 8 bases, with 14 bases between. This CDR3 is built from 15 residues. In nucleotides, the CDR3 is TGTGCCAGCAGCCAAGATCGGGGGGCCGGCGATGAGCAGTTCTTC. Translation: CASSQDRGAGDEQFF.

The rearrangement links TRBV2 to TRBJ2-4; 9 positions match TRBD1. J gave up 8 bases and V 6 bases, and 5 bases lay outside the gene matches. The CDR3 is 13 amino acids. Germline loops: CDR1 SNHLY, CDR2 FYNNEI. For the CDR3, the DNA is TGTGCCAGCAGAAAGGGACAGGGTTACATTCAGTACTTC. Its translation is CASRKGQGYIQYF.